Presented here are 24 T cell receptor beta chains from one specimen sequenced in a study of T cell responses to AZD1222 COVID-19 vaccine. Some clones are missing from TCRdb's copy, which holds only in-frame ones; the method was immunoSEQ multiplex PCR. Here the sample spans approximately 70,000 clones, around 80% being singletons. The input for sequencing was peripheral blood, taken 28 days after the second AZD1222 dose. Receptor source: an adult who received the AZD1222 COVID-19 vaccine.

CDR3 residues: CASSMRLQGGAGEKLFF. CDR3 DNA sequence: TGTGCCAGCAGCATGCGTTTACAGGGTGGGGCGGGTGAAAAACTGTTTTTT. The chain recombines TRBV7-2 with TRBJ1-4; D is perhaps TRBD1 (6 bases). Trimming took off 5 bases at V and 7 bases at J, with 23 bases between the two ends. The CDR3 is made up of 17 amino acids. Germline CDR1 reads SGHTA; CDR2 reads FQGNSA.

The rearrangement joins TRBV24-1 to TRBJ2-1; 8 positions agree with TRBD2. This CDR3 contains 15 residues. Germline V gene sequence: CDR1 KGHDR, CDR2 SFDVKD. V dropped 5 bases and J dropped 1; count of bases not matched to a gene: 3. The CDR3 nucleotides are TGTGCCACCAGTGCGGGAGGGCTGTCCTACAATGAGCAGTTCTTC. Its protein is CATSAGGLSYNEQFF.

The rearrangement links TRBV5-6 to TRBJ1-2; the D gene is possibly TRBD1 (5 bases). The V end was cut by 3 bases, the J end by 7 bases, with 10 bases between. The CDR3 contains 12 residues. Germline values: CDR1 SGHDT, CDR2 YYEEEE. The CDR3 nucleotides are TGTGCCAGCAGCTCCCAGGGACCTGGCTACACCTTC. Translation gives CASSSQGPGYTF.

This chain uses TRBV28 with TRBJ2-1; possibly TRBD1 or TRBD2 for D (5 bases each). The CDR3 loop spans 15 amino acids. Germline assignment: CDR1 MDHEN and CDR2 SYDVKM. Trimming removed 5 bases at V and 4 bases at J, with 15 bases between. The CDR3 region has the DNA TGTGCCAGCAGTGGGGGACGGACCCTTTACAATGAGCAGTTCTTC. It encodes CASSGGRTLYNEQFF. The full variable domain, its missing parts supplied by reference TRBV28 and TRBJ2-1, is DVKVTQSSRYLVKRTGEKVFLECVQDMDHENMFWYRQDPGLGLRLIYFSYDVKMKEKGDIPEGYSVSREKKERFSLILESASTNQTSMYLCASSGGRTLYNEQFFGPGTRLTVL.

The J gene is TRBJ2-7, the V gene TRBV9; 8 nucleotides line up with TRBD1. V dropped 0 bases and J dropped 5; count of bases not matched to a gene: 7. The CDR3 length is 15 residues. Germline values: CDR1 SGDLS, CDR2 YYNGEE. CDR3 DNA: TGTGCCAGCAGCGTAGATCCAGGGGGCTGGAACGAGCAGTACTTC. The encoded protein is CASSVDPGGWNEQYF.

The rearrangement uses TRBV5-6 and TRBJ1-1; no firm D call. The CDR3 covers 14 residues. Trimming left V 0 bases short and J 0 bases short, with 6 bases between. CDR1 is SGHDT, CDR2 YYEEEE, per germline. CDR3 nucleotide sequence: TGTGCCAGCAGCTTGGATAGCTTGAACACTGAAGCTTTCTTT. Encoded protein: CASSLDSLNTEAFF.

This clone was recorded a few times. J is TRBJ2-1 and V is TRBV2; D is possibly TRBD2 (5 bases). Trimming removed 0 bases from V and 8 bases from J, with 14 bases in between. Germline lookup yields CDR1 SNHLY and CDR2 FYNNEI. The CDR3 length is 15 residues. This CDR3 is CASSEAPGSIYEQFF. The CDR3 DNA follows: TGTGCCAGCAGTGAAGCGCCGGGGAGCATCTATGAGCAGTTCTTC. Together with reference TRBV2 and TRBJ2-1, the CDR3 gives the full variable domain: EPEVTQTPSHQVTQMGQEVILRCVPISNHLYFYWYRQILGQKVEFLVSFYNNEISEKSEIFDDQFSVERPDGSNFTLKIRSTKLEDSAMYFCASSEAPGSIYEQFFGPGTRLTVL.

The DNA of the CDR3 is TGTGCCAGTAGTATTCAACAGGCCGGGGAGCTGTTTTTT. Protein product: CASSIQQAGELFF. The chain recombines TRBV19 with TRBJ2-2; the D gene is possibly TRBD1 (5 bases). Trimming removed 3 bases from V and 6 bases from J, with 8 bases in between. The CDR3 extends over 13 amino acids. Germline V lookup: CDR1 LNHDA, CDR2 SQIVND (reference sequence). Together with reference TRBV19 and TRBJ2-2, the CDR3 gives the full variable domain: DGGITQSPKYLFRKEGQNVTLSCEQNLNHDAMYWYRQDPGQGLRLIYYSQIVNDFQKGDIAEGYSVSREKKESFPLTVTSAQKNPTAFYLCASSIQQAGELFFGEGSRLTVL.

The gene calls are TRBV7-8 and TRBJ2-1; 10 bases are a match to TRBD2. CDR3 length equals 14 residues. CDR1 and CDR2 from the germline V gene are SGHVS and FQNEAQ. J lost 7 bases, V lost 5 bases, and 5 bases had no gene match. The CDR3 loop is CASSLRTSGNEQFF. The DNA for the CDR3 is TGTGCCAGCAGCCTAAGGACTAGCGGAAATGAGCAGTTCTTC.

The V gene is TRBV28, the J gene TRBJ1-5, with 8 bases aligning to TRBD1. The CDR3 contains 17 residues. Looked up from germline, CDR1 is MDHEN and CDR2 is SYDVKM. Trimming cost V 6 bases and J 0 bases; bases outside gene matches: 10. The CDR3 here is CASRLWTGTYSNQPQHF. The CDR3 DNA reads as TGTGCCAGCAGACTCTGGACAGGGACTTATAGCAATCAGCCCCAGCATTTT.

This clone was counted a single time. V and J are TRBV7-3 and TRBJ2-1, with 8 bases aligning to TRBD2. V was clipped by 6 bases and J by 5 bases; unmatched bases: 12. Germline V gene sequence: CDR1 SGHTA, CDR2 FQGTGA. The CDR3 spans 16 residues. CDR3 DNA: TGTGCCAGCAGTCCCCAGAGCGGGGGAATCGACAATGAGCAGTTCTTC. This gives the protein CASSPQSGGIDNEQFF.

This clone appeared once. J is TRBJ2-4 and V is TRBV27; 7 nucleotides align to TRBD1. V lost 6 bases, J lost 7 bases, and 9 bases stayed unmatched. CDR3 length: 14 residues. Germline CDR1 is MNHEY and CDR2 is SMNVEV (reference sequence). The CDR3 loop is CASSPDRVGNIQYF. The DNA of the CDR3 is TGTGCCAGCAGCCCCGACAGGGTGGGGAACATTCAGTACTTC.

This CDR3 reads CASSLANRGNSPLHF. The CDR3, as DNA: TGCGCCAGCAGCTTGGCCAACAGGGGTAATTCACCCCTCCACTTT. The chain couples TRBV5-1 to TRBJ1-6; TRBD1 matches at 7 bases. CDR1 and CDR2 from the germline V gene are SGHRS and YFSETQ. The length of the CDR3 is 15 residues. The V and J ends lost 0 bases and 6 bases, in that order; junction bases with no gene match: 3.

This clone was seen a few times. J is TRBJ2-7 and V is TRBV28; 12 nucleotides match TRBD1. The germline V gene has CDR1 MDHEN and CDR2 SYDVKM. The CDR3 covers 16 residues. V gave up 4 bases and J gave up 2 bases; unmatched junction bases: 6. CDR3 sequence (DNA): TGTGCCAGCAGTTCCTGGGACAGGGGGCGAGCCTACGAGCAGTACTTC. It codes for CASSSWDRGRAYEQYF.

The V and J genes are TRBV5-1 and TRBJ1-1; D ambiguous. V lost 4 bases, J lost 3 bases, and 13 bases lay in between. Germline V gives CDR1 SGHRS, CDR2 YFSETQ. The CDR3 loop spans 14 amino acids. CDR3 loop: CASSLGEIDTEAFF. The CDR3 region has the DNA TGCGCCAGCAGCCTCGGGGAGATAGACACTGAAGCTTTCTTT.

V usage is TRBV7-9 and J usage is TRBJ2-1; no clear D. Germline V gene data show CDR1 as SEHNR and CDR2 as FQNEAQ (reference sequence). Trimming left V 5 bases short and J 12 bases short, with 14 bases between. The CDR3 consists of 12 residues. CDR3 residues: CASSGLDPWQFF. CDR3 coding DNA: TGTGCCAGCAGCGGATTAGACCCCTGGCAGTTCTTC. Together with reference TRBV7-9 and TRBJ2-1, the CDR3 gives the full variable domain: DTGVSQNPRHKITKRGQNVTFRCDPISEHNRLYWYRQTLGQGPEFLTYFQNEAQLEKSRLLSDRFSAERPKGSFSTLEIQRTEQGDSAMYLCASSGLDPWQFFGPGTRLTVL.

This clone was observed a handful of times. V and J are TRBV3-1 (or the pseudogene TRBV3-2) and TRBJ2-5; possibly TRBD2 for D (6 bases). Germline values: CDR1 LGHDT, CDR2 YNNKEL (reference sequence). CDR3 size: 15 residues. V was shortened by 6 bases and J by 3 bases, with 17 bases between the two germline ends. The CDR3 loop is CASREKGGMKETQYF. The CDR3 nucleotides read TGTGCCAGCAGGGAAAAGGGCGGGATGAAAGAGACCCAGTACTTC.

The chain has TRBV11-2 and TRBJ2-3; a weak D match, TRBD1 (6 bases). The germline gives CDR1 SGHAT, CDR2 FQNNGV. With 5 bases removed from V and 6 bases from J, the gap between germline ends came to 18 bases. The CDR3 has 15 residues. Here the CDR3 DNA reads TGTGCCAGCAGCCTTGGTTGGGGGCTAAGCGATACGCAGTATTTT. Protein sequence: CASSLGWGLSDTQYF.

This rearrangement joins TRBV9 to TRBJ1-2; possible D gene TRBD1, 6 bases. Trimming removed 3 bases at V and 4 bases at J, with 10 bases between. CDR3 length: 13 amino acids. Germline V gene data show CDR1 as SGDLS and CDR2 as YYNGEE. The CDR3: CASSEGGFYGYTF. The CDR3 DNA reads as TGTGCCAGCAGCGAGGGGGGTTTCTATGGCTACACCTTC.

The chain links TRBV18 to TRBJ1-3; D remains ambiguous. This CDR3 spans 16 amino acids. V was cut by 0 bases and J by 0 bases, with 9 bases left in between. Germline lookup yields CDR1 KGHSH and CDR2 LQKENI. In DNA form, the CDR3 reads TGTGCCAGCTCACCACCGCTGGACCACTCTGGAAACACCATATATTTT. Translating it yields CASSPPLDHSGNTIYF.

The chain recombines TRBV6-5 with TRBJ2-2; perhaps TRBD2 as D (6 bases). The germline CDR1 and CDR2 sequences are MNHEY and SVGAGI. CDR3 length: 13 amino acids. Trimming left V 6 bases short and J 6 bases short, with 11 bases between. The CDR3 spells CASSRGAAGELFF. CDR3 coding DNA: TGTGCCAGCAGCCGCGGGGCGGCCGGGGAGCTGTTTTTT.

The chain carries TRBV7-2 and TRBJ1-5, with D possibly being TRBD1 (5 bases). The V end lost 1 base, the J end lost 7 bases, and 14 bases lay between the germline ends. Per the germline V gene, CDR1 is SGHTA and CDR2 is FQGNSA. The CDR3 length is 15 residues. DNA for the CDR3: TGTGCCAGCAGCTTAGTTGGAGGGGCAGAACAGCCCCAGCATTTT. As protein: CASSLVGGAEQPQHF.

The chain has TRBV28 and TRBJ2-1; D might be TRBD2 (5 bases). CDR1 is MDHEN and CDR2 is SYDVKM in the germline V gene. Trimming took off 6 bases at V and 8 bases at J, with 14 bases between the two ends. This CDR3 region has 13 residues. The CDR3, as DNA: TGTGCCAGCAGGCCCACACTAGTCGATGAGCAGTTCTTC. Its translation is CASRPTLVDEQFF.

This clone was recorded once. The V gene is TRBV13, the J gene TRBJ2-7; D call uncertain. This CDR3 is 12 amino acids long. With 0 bases removed from V and 5 bases from J, the gap between germline ends came to 5 bases. Looked up from germline, CDR1 is PRHDT and CDR2 is FYEKMQ (reference sequence). CDR3 amino acids: CASSLGYNEQYF. As DNA, the CDR3 is TGTGCCAGCAGCTTAGGGTACAACGAGCAGTACTTC.